These 9 T cell receptor beta chains were all obtained from the same sample, sequenced in a study of T cells in Graves' hyperthyroidism and ophthalmopathy. Researchers amplified the TCR beta CDR3 regions from RNA transcripts. In the first-round RT-PCR of the TCR CDR3, the HTBI primer set was used. TCRdb analysed the multiplex PCR reads with MiXCR anew, one entry per CDR3 protein. Among around 300,000 distinct CDR3 sequences, about an eighth were seen once, and the ten largest hold 7.9%. Specimen: blood. These receptors all stem from a middle-aged woman with Graves' hyperthyroidism.

This clonotype came up many times. The gene calls are TRBV12-3 or TRBV12-4 and TRBJ2-3; D remains ambiguous. The ends were cut back, 3 bases at V and 0 bases at J, with 7 bases in the middle. The CDR3 runs to 14 residues. The CDR3 loop reads CASSFLTSTDTQYF. The CDR3 DNA reads as TGTGCCAGCAGTTTCCTAACTAGCACAGATACGCAGTATTTT.

The V and J genes are TRBV9 and TRBJ2-3; 8 positions match TRBD2. V shed 0 bases and J 4 bases; nucleotides not matched to a gene: 4. CDR3 length: 15 amino acids. Germline V gene data show CDR1 as SGDLS and CDR2 as YYNGEE. The CDR3 here is CASSVASGSPDTQYF. In nucleotides, the CDR3 is TGTGCCAGCAGCGTAGCGAGCGGGAGTCCAGATACGCAGTATTTT. The variable domain in full, completed from reference TRBV9 and TRBJ2-3, reads DSGVTQTPKHLITATGQRVTLRCSPRSGDLSVYWYQQSLDQGLQFLIQYYNGEERAKGNILERFSAQQFPDLHSELNLSSLELGDSALYFCASSVASGSPDTQYFGPGTRLTVL.

This clonotype came up many times. The chain is built from TRBV2 and TRBJ2-2; D ambiguous. The germline V gene has CDR1 SNHLY and CDR2 FYNNEI. This CDR3 spans 15 amino acids. Trimming left V 7 bases short and J 0 bases short, with 12 bases between. The CDR3 sequence is CASNPLGANTGELFF. CDR3 sequence (DNA): TGTGCCAGCAACCCCCTTGGGGCGAACACCGGGGAGCTGTTTTTT.

This clonotype was recorded at least ten times. The rearrangement links TRBV20-1 to TRBJ1-2, with D tentatively TRBD1 (6 bases). The CDR3 loop spans 14 amino acids. Trimming removed 0 bases at V and 3 bases at J, with 11 bases between. Germline V gene sequence: CDR1 DFQATT, CDR2 SNEGSKA (reference sequence). The CDR3 DNA is TGCAGTGCTAGAGAGGGGACACCTCACTATGGCTACACCTTC. Protein: CSAREGTPHYGYTF.

In this sample, this clonotype turned up many times. The chain links TRBV28 to TRBJ2-7; TRBD2 agrees at 8 bases. This CDR3 region has 15 residues. The germline V gene encodes CDR1 MDHEN and CDR2 SYDVKM. V was pared by 4 bases and J by 2 bases, with 7 bases of the junction left unmatched. The CDR3: CASSSSGSLAYEQYF. CDR3 nucleotide sequence: TGTGCCAGCAGTTCCAGCGGGAGCCTTGCCTACGAGCAGTACTTC.

This clonotype has a handful of counts. The chain has TRBV27 and TRBJ2-5; possible D gene TRBD1, 5 bases. Germline V gene lookup returns CDR1 MNHEY and CDR2 SMNVEV (reference sequence). This CDR3 comprises 12 residues. V was clipped by 8 bases and J by 5 bases, with 12 bases between them. CDR3 bases: TGTGCCAGCGGGCAGTACAGGGAGACCCAGTACTTC. Amino acids: CASGQYRETQYF.

About this clonotype itself: This may arise from a read error, as a much more abundant clone is one base away. This chain links TRBV10-2 with TRBJ2-1; 10 bases map to TRBD2. Germline CDR1 and CDR2: WSHSY and SAAADI. This CDR3 is 18 amino acids long. The CDR3: CPSSDSIGLAARYNEQFF. The CDR3 DNA reads as TGCCCCAGCAGTGACAGCATTGGACTAGCGGCAAGGTACAATGAGCAGTTCTTC.

The chain uses TRBV10-3 and TRBJ1-3; D uncertain. Looked up from germline, CDR1 is ENHRY and CDR2 is SYGVKD. Between the trimmed V and J ends, which lost 8 bases and 6 bases, there was a span of 8 bases. The CDR3 runs to 11 residues. The CDR3 coding sequence is TGTGCCATCGGGAACCTAAACACCATATATTTT. This gives the protein CAIGNLNTIYF.

This clonotype was seen a handful of times. The CDR3 protein is CAISATEDEQYF. In DNA, the CDR3 is TGTGCCATCAGTGCCACAGAGGACGAGCAGTACTTC. V usage is TRBV10-3 and J usage is TRBJ2-7; D is uncertain. Germline-derived CDR1 and CDR2 are ENHRY and SYGVKD. The CDR3 loop spans 12 amino acids. Deletions cut 4 bases from V and 5 bases from J, with 9 bases between.